The clone carrying this TCR beta chain has ten or more counts. In TCRdb, the 5' RACE reads were re-called with MiXCR into one record per CDR3 protein. The sample has approximately 74,000 distinct CDR3 sequences, around 15% seen once. The sample originates from a study of early T cells in non-severe SARS-CoV-2 infection. Germline V gene data show CDR1 as MNHEY and CDR2 as SVGEGT. The CDR3 extends over 15 amino acids. The V gene end was trimmed by 4 bases and the J gene end by 4 bases; junction bases not matched to a gene: 6. Source material: whole blood. V is TRBV6-2 or TRBV6-3 and J is TRBJ2-3, with TRBD2 matching 9 bases. This TCR was recovered from an adult who was a healthcare worker with PCR-confirmed SARS-CoV-2 infection or an uninfected control (not recorded which). CDR3 nucleotides: TGTGCCAGCAGTTCGAGCGGGGGGAGTGCAGATACGCAGTATTTT. This codes for CASSSSGGSADTQYF.